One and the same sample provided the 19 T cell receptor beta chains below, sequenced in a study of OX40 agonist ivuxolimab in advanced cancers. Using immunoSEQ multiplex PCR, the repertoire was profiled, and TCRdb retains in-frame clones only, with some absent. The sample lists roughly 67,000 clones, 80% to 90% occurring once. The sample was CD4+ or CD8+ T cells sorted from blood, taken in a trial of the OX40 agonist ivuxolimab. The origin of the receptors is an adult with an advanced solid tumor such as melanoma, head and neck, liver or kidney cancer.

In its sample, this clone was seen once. The CDR3 DNA reads as TGCGCCAGCAGCAACCCCCAGGGGGACACTGAAGCTTTCTTT. It yields the protein CASSNPQGDTEAFF. The chain has TRBV5-1 and TRBJ1-1; 7 bases agree with TRBD1. Looked up from germline, CDR1 is SGHRS and CDR2 is YFSETQ. The J segment lost 3 bases and the V segment lost 4 bases, leaving 6 bases of the junction unmatched. The length of the CDR3 is 14 residues.

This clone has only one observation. CDR3 residues: CATSRGGTSGTYNEQFF. CDR3 nucleotide sequence: TGTGCCACCAGCAGAGGCGGGACTAGCGGAACCTACAATGAGCAGTTCTTC. The chain links TRBV15 to TRBJ2-1; 11 bases map to TRBD2. Germline lookup yields CDR1 LNHNV and CDR2 YYDKDF (reference sequence). This CDR3 has 17 residues. Trimming took 1 base from V and 2 from J; bases not matched to a gene: 4.

The CDR3, as DNA: TGTGCCAGCAGCCGACAGGACCCGAACACTGAAGCTTTCTTT. It specifies CASSRQDPNTEAFF. The chain recombines TRBV6-1 with TRBJ1-1; a possible D gene is TRBD1 (6 bases). Germline loops: CDR1 MNHNS, CDR2 SASEGT. This CDR3 spans 14 amino acids. Between the trimmed V and J ends, which lost 6 bases and 1 base, there was a span of 12 bases.

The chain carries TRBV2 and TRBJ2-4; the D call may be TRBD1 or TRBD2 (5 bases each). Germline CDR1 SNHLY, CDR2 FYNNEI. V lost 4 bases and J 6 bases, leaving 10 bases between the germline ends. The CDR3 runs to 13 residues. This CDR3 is CASSVFGTNIQYF. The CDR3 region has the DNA TGTGCCAGCAGTGTTTTTGGGACAAACATTCAGTACTTC.

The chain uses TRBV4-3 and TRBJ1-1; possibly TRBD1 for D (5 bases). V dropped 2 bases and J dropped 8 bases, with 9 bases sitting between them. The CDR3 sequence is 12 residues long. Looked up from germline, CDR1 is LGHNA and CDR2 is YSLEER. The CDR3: CASSQRGREAFF. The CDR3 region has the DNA TGCGCCAGCAGCCAAAGGGGCCGCGAAGCTTTCTTT.

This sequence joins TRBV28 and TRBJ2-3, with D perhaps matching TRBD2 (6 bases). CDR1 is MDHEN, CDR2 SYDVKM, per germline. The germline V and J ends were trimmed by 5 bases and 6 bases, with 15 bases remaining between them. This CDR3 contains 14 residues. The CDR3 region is CASSPQDYLDTQYF. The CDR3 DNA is TGTGCCAGCAGTCCCCAGGACTATCTGGATACGCAGTATTTT.

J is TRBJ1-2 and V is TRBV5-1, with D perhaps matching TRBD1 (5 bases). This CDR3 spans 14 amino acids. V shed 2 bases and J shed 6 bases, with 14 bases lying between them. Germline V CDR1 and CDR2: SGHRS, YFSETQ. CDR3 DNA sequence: TGCGCCAGCAGCTTCAGGGAAACGGGCGATGGCTACACCTTC. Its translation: CASSFRETGDGYTF.

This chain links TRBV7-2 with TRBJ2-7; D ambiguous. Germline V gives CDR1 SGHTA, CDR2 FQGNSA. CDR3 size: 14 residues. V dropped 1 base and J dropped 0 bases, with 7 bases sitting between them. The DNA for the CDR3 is TGTGCCAGCAGCTTAGGACGGAGCTCCTACGAGCAGTACTTC. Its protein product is CASSLGRSSYEQYF.

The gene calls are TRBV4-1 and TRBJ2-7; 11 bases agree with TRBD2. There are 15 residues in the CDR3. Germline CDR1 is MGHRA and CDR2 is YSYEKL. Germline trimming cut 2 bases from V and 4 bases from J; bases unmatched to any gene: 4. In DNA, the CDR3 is TGCGCCAGCAGCCAAACGGGACTAGCGGATTACGAGCAGTACTTC. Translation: CASSQTGLADYEQYF.

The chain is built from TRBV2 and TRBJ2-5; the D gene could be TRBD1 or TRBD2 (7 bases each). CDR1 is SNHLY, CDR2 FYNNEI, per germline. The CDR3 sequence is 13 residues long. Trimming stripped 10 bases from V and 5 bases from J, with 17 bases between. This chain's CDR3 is CATYRGGGETQYF. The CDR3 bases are TGTGCCACTTACAGGGGAGGGGGGGAGACCCAGTACTTC.

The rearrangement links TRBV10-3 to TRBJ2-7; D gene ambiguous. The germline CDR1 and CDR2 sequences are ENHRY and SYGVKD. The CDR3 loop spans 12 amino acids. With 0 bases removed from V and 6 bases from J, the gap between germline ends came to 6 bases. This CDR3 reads CAISESLIEQYF. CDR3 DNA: TGTGCCATCAGTGAGTCGCTAATCGAGCAGTACTTC.

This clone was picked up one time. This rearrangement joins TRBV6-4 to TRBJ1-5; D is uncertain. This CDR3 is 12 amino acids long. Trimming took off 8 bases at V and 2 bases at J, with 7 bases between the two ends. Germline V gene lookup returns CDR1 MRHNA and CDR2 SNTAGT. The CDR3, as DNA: TGTGCCAGCCCGGGTGGCAATCAGCCCCAGCATTTT. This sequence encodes CASPGGNQPQHF.

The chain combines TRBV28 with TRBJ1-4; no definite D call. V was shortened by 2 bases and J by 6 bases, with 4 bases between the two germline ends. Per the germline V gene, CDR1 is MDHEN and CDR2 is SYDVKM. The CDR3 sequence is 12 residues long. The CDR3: CASSLIDEKLFF. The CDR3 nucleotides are TGTGCCAGCAGTTTAATTGATGAAAAACTGTTTTTT.

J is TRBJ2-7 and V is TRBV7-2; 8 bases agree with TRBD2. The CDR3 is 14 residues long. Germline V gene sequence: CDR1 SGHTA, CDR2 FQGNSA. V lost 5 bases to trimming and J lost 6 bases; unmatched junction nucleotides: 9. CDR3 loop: CASSPLAGGGEQYF. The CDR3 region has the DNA TGTGCCAGCAGCCCGCTTGCGGGAGGCGGCGAGCAGTACTTC.

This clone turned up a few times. The CDR3 loop reads CASSSHLYNEQFF. DNA for the CDR3: TGTGCCAGCAGCTCCCACCTTTACAATGAGCAGTTCTTC. The chain combines TRBV11-1 with TRBJ2-1; D remains ambiguous. V lost 4 bases and J 4 bases, leaving 8 bases between the germline ends. CDR1 is SGHAT and CDR2 is FQDESV in the germline V gene (reference sequence). The CDR3 consists of 13 residues.

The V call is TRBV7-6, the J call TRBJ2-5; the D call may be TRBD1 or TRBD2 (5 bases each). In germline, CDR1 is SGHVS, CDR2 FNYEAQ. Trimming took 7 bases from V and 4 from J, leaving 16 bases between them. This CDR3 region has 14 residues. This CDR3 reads CASTPPGTGETQYF. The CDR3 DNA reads TGTGCCAGCACCCCCCCAGGGACGGGAGAGACCCAGTACTTC.

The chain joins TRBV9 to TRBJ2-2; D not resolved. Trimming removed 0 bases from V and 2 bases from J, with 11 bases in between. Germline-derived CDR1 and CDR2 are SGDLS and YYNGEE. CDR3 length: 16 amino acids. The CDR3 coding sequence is TGTGCCAGCAGCGTAGCCACGGCGGCCAACACCGGGGAGCTGTTTTTT. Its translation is CASSVATAANTGELFF.

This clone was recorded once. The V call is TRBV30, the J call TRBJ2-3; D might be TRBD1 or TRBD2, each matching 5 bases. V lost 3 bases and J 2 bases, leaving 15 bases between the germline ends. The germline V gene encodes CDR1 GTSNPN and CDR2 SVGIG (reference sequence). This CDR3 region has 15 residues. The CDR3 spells CAWSAPGTNTDTQYF. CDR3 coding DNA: TGTGCCTGGAGCGCCCCAGGGACCAACACAGATACGCAGTATTTT.

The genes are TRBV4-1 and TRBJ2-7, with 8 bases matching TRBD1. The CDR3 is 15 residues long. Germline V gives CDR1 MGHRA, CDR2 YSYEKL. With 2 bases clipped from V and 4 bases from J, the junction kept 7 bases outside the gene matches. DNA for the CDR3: TGCGCCAGCAGCCAACAGACAGGGGAAGAGTACGAGCAGTACTTC. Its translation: CASSQQTGEEYEQYF.